The T cell receptor beta chain under discussion was sequenced for a study of CXCR3-negative and CXCR3-positive naive CD8 T cells. The overall study: The libraries together contributed 110 million to 150 million TRB reads, each supplying about 1.5 +/- 0.3 million. Study observations and caveats: The study found comparably high diversity in both naive subsets and much lower diversity in memory CD8+ cells. Hydrophobicity of TRB CDR3s was greater in CXCR3-positive naive cells than in CXCR3-negative naive cells. After cryopreservation, expression of CXCR3 was partially reduced, and most assays were run with fresh PBMCs.

Those CD8+ T cells considered naive were CD45RO-CCR7+CD27+CD95-. CDR3 length: 14 residues. CDR1 is SNHLY, CDR2 FYNNEI, per germline. As to this clonotype: The antigen is unknown.

Preparation of TRB cDNA libraries relied on 5' RACE carrying UMI labels. TCRdb reworked the 5' RACE reads into one entry per CDR3 protein, no DNA. This table lists approximately 100,000 distinct CDR3 sequences. J is TRBJ1-1 and V is TRBV2; TCRdb returns TRBD1, unconfirmable since there is no DNA. The sequence was obtained from a human donor in good health. Some clones in this sample may be carry-over from other donors' samples. The source material was naive CXCR3+ CD8+ T cells from blood. The subset is: CD45RO-CCR7+CD27+CD95- naive CD8+ T cells expressing CXCR3 (TNR3+). CDR3 residues: CASSVSGLNTEAFF.